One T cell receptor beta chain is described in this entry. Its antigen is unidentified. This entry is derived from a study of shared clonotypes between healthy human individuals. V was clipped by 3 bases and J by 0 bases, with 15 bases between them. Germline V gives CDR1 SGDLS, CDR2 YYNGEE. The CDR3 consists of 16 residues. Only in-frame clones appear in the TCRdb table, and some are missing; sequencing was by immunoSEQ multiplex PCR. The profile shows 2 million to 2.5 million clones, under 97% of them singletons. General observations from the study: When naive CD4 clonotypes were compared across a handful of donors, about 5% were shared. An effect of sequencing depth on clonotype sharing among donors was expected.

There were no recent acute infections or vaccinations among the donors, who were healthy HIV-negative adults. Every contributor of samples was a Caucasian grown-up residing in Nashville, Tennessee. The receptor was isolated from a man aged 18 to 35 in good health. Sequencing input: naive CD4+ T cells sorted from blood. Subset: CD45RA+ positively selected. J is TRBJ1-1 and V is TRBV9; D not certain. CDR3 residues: CASSDVRPTVNTEAFF. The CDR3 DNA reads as TGTGCCAGCAGCGATGTTAGGCCGACGGTGAACACTGAAGCTTTCTTT. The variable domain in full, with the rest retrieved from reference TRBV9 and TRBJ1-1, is DSGVTQTPKHLITATGQRVTLRCSPRSGDLSVYWYQQSLDQGLQFLIQYYNGEERAKGNILERFSAQQFPDLHSELNLSSLELGDSALYFCASSDVRPTVNTEAFFGQGTRLTVV.